The following is a T cell receptor beta chain sequence with its context. Its cognate antigen has yet to be identified. Qualities for individual bases were not recorded, and no much larger clone is one base off. The method behind the library was the immunoSEQ multiplex PCR assay. For the multiplex PCR, a mixture combining 60 forward primers for TCR Vbeta segments and 13 reverse primers for TCR Jbeta segments was used. The CDR3 region of rearranged TCR beta genes was amplified from genomic DNA with a multiplex PCR assay. Amplified TCR beta libraries were sequenced as 87-base-pair reads on the Illumina HiSeq System. Per the authors' processing: Across the 600 to 700 repertoires, a later analysis counted approximately 83 million unique TCR beta chains, roughly 11 million of which were shared by at least two donors. Raw reads were error-corrected and collapsed into unique sequences with a nearest-neighbor algorithm that merged closely related sequences to remove PCR and sequencing errors. V, D and J gene segments were assigned by aligning CDR3 sequences to IMGT reference sequences. For a sequence to be retained, a match of at least six nucleotides was required to both a V gene segment and a J gene segment. A rearrangement was called productive if the CDR3 had no stop codons and remained in frame with V and J, and every other rearrangement was called non-productive. CDR3 was defined according to IMGT convention as the region running from the second conserved V-encoded cysteine to the conserved J-encoded phenylalanine. Sequences without an unambiguous match to a single V gene segment were excluded from the earlier analysis of over 500 of the donors. In an earlier analysis of roughly 500 of the donors, V segments were called functional above 56.7% productive rearrangements and were called segregating when the between-donor standard deviation exceeded 5%. A statistical classification framework was built to diagnose cytomegalovirus status from the catalog of TCR beta chain sequences. A later analysis assigned V and J genes by comparing TCR nucleotide sequences with IMGT/GENE-DB human TR gene sequences. Using the TCRdist pipeline, a later analysis assigned CDR3 sequences along with most-parsimonious VDJ recombination scenarios. In a later analysis, every TCR beta chain was defined by the combination of its CDR3 amino acid sequence and its V-gene family, and reads without a unique V-gene family were dropped. In a later analysis, 450 to 600 highly shared, low-generation-probability nucleotide sequences were removed to address suspected cross-contamination and a sequencing artifact. A later analysis calculated a clonal expansion index for each public chain from normalized within-repertoire ranks of inferred template counts. In a later analysis, generation probabilities were computed using a VDJ recombination model fitted to out-of-frame rearrangements, and the results were checked against IGoR. A later analysis scored TCR-TCR, TCR-HLA and TCR-CMV co-occurrence with hypergeometric tests, applying a repertoire-size bias correction to TCR pairs. In a later analysis, false discovery rates were estimated by permuting HLA or CMV assignments 20 times. In a later analysis, co-occurring TCRs were grouped using DBSCAN, and TCRdist sequence similarity was added for clustering within HLA-allele-positive subsets. For co-occurrence clustering, repertoires with fewer than 30,000 or more than 120,000 public chains were excluded, along with about five repertoires with anomalous nucleotide sharing. TCRdb's version of the immuneACCESS table is confined to in-frame rearrangements and falls short of the full clone set. An unresolved V gene accounts for under half of the shortfall where checked; the remainder is of unknown origin. The DNA gave D and trimming, while V, J and clone size come from that table. Here the sample has tens of thousands of clones; around 83% occur a single time. The ten largest account for around 4.7% of the sample.

The cohort was made up of roughly 670 healthy bone marrow donors. At the time of sampling, every cohort member was nominally healthy, though immune exposures that went unrecorded were likely present. The donor tested CMV seronegative, placing the donor among the 350 or so seronegative members of the cohort. A peripheral blood sample was collected from each donor, and TCR beta sequencing was performed on peripheral blood mononuclear cells. The Qiagen DNeasy Blood Extraction Kit was used to extract genomic DNA from the blood cell samples. The data stem from a study of cytomegalovirus exposure and HLA in healthy donors (dated by TCRdb to about 2017). Regarding the complete study: An earlier analysis of fewer than 750 of the donors reported 276 Gb of sequence data and 117 million unique TCR beta sequences obtained from about 170 million T cells. To predict cytomegalovirus infection status, the study combined high-throughput TCR immunosequencing, statistical association of individual TCRs with disease status, and machine learning. Donor age, sex, ethnicity and CMV serostatus were compiled together with the repertoire data. To decide whether each TCR beta V gene segment behaved as functional or pseudogenic, an earlier analysis of some 600 of the donors relied on high-throughput TCR beta sequencing. Rather than drawing on any new phenotypic data, the later analysis identified candidate immune exposures from TCR beta sequences and the way those sequences occurred across donors. Every repertoire in the discovery cohort had been generated on one and the same sequencing platform. Typing coverage differed by locus: A, B, C, DRB1 and DQB1 were typed in about 629-640 donors, DQA1 in approximately 520, DPA1 in nearly 610, and DPB1 in just under 490. Among a few hundred genotyped donors of the cohort, an average of approximately 250,000 unique TCR beta nucleotide sequences were sequenced per donor, roughly 18% of them non-productive. HLA typing covered class I and class II loci at four-digit resolution. A later genetic analysis took genome-wide SNP genotypes for about three fifths of the 666 donors and used that subset as a discovery cohort. The study used immunosequencing to profile the T cell repertoires of hundreds of subjects and linked those repertoires to cytomegalovirus serostatus. A separate validation cohort of approximately 130 different subjects was used in addition to the roughly 720-subject first cohort. Of the roughly 400 genotyped donors, roughly 80% fell in the genetic ancestry cluster associated with self-reported Caucasian donors. To study patterns of TCR occurrence, a later analysis re-analyzed previously published TCR beta repertoires from several hundred donors and added high-resolution HLA genotyping. About 300 gigabases of sequencing data and approximately 91 million unique TCR sequences made up an early release that covered 640 HLA-typed donors. Four or five DR-DQ haplotypes were handled as single units for association and clustering because linkage in the cohort was strong. The study was designed to test whether signatures of past pathogen exposure could be identified by cataloging public T cell receptors.

V is pruned by 2 bases and J by 9 bases, leaving 11 bases of the junction without a gene match. According to the germline V gene (reference sequence), CDR1 reads MNHEY and CDR2 reads SMNVEV. The CDR3 has 16 amino acids, counting the end cysteine and phenylalanine. The read is trimmed to its CDR3 DNA, 48 bases read in frame from base 1. The paper's findings and limits, for the study overall: The earlier analysis of about 600 of the donors excluded about 16 rarely observed V segments, including chromosome 9 orphons, because counts were too low. A further reported finding was that TCR beta sequences accurately predicted the HLA-A and HLA-B alleles for most subjects in the first cohort. An association between a missense DCLRE1C variant and V-gene and J-gene trimming of TCR beta chains was found in a later genetic analysis and replicated in an independent cohort. Most TCR sequences were observed very rarely across donors, whereas some public TCRs were present in many individuals. In a later analysis, HLA-associated TCR beta chains showed more clonal expansion and lower generation probabilities than non-associated chains that were equally common. Roughly uniform sequencing depth across donors was assumed in presence/absence analyses, although this assumption may not hold. A later analysis found that most CMV-associated TCR beta chains appeared HLA-restricted, with HLA associations seemingly driven largely by CMV exposure. In vitro tests confirmed that a few of the cytomegalovirus-associated TCR beta chains recognize cytomegalovirus antigens. A group of highly shared sequence variants was considered likely to be a technical artifact of the sequencing pipeline. Strong co-occurrence of HLA alleles, especially DR and DQ, made assigning TCR associations to individual alleles difficult. Some IMGT-functional V segments, including TRBV6-2 and TRBV6-3, could not be told apart with the 87-base-pair reads, so those segments were excluded. In an earlier analysis of approximately 590 of the donors, most TCR beta V segments were observed in productive rearrangements about 90% or about 30% of the time, broadly matching IMGT annotations. Specific HLA alleles were associated with more than 15,000 TCR beta sequences at a false discovery rate of 0.05 in a later analysis. The authors suggested that the approach could potentially be extended to other disease states and immunological phenotypes. The classifier was reported to diagnose cytomegalovirus status with high specificity and sensitivity in both the original and validation cohorts. Because some donors lacked HLA typing at each locus, the association tests relied only on the typed subset. Correlated functional status among segregating V segments might be attributable to linkage disequilibrium, but an unknown experimental factor could not be ruled out. According to a later genetic analysis, donors in an Asian-associated ancestry cluster had fewer N-insertions in productive TCRs than the approximately 700-donor mean. In a later analysis, TCR association rates were found to vary across HLA loci, with the most associated TCRs seen for DRB1 alleles and the fewest for HLA-C alleles. A later analysis reported that several top co-occurrence clusters appeared linked to parvovirus B19, influenza, CMV and Epstein-Barr virus. The study listed around 160 TCR beta chains as associated with cytomegalovirus. The cohort was sequenced for TCR beta chains only, and without alpha or paired-chain data the features that could be detected were limited. The only immune exposure information available for the cohort was CMV serostatus.

The sample taken for sequencing was PBMCs. This sequence uses TRBV27 and TRBJ2-1; TRBD1 agrees with 9 junctional bases. The TCR sequence derives from a man in his thirties or forties in good health and CMV-seronegative. The nucleotide sequence reads as follows: TGTGCCAGCAGTTTAACCGGGACAGGGTGGCAGGCTGAGCAGTTCTTC. It translates to CASSLTGTGWQAEQFF.